This entry concerns a single T cell receptor (beta chain). V lost 5 bases, J lost 3 bases, and 11 bases lay in between. Germline V gives CDR1 LNHDA, CDR2 SQIVND (reference sequence). This CDR3 has 14 residues. The data derive from a study of blood T cell repertoires in COVID-19. The protocol was immunoSEQ multiplex PCR, while the TCRdb copy is restricted to in-frame clones and leaves out a portion. The sample holds fewer than 80,000 clones; around 70% are singletons and the top ten take roughly 23%. This TCR was recovered from a man aged 55-75 years with acute or convalescent COVID-19. The specimen sequenced was peripheral blood. This sequence joins TRBV19 and TRBJ1-5, with D possibly TRBD1 on 6 matching bases. The CDR3 here is CASSLGQINQPQHF. The CDR3, as DNA: TGTGCCAGTAGTTTAGGACAGATCAATCAGCCCCAGCATTTT.